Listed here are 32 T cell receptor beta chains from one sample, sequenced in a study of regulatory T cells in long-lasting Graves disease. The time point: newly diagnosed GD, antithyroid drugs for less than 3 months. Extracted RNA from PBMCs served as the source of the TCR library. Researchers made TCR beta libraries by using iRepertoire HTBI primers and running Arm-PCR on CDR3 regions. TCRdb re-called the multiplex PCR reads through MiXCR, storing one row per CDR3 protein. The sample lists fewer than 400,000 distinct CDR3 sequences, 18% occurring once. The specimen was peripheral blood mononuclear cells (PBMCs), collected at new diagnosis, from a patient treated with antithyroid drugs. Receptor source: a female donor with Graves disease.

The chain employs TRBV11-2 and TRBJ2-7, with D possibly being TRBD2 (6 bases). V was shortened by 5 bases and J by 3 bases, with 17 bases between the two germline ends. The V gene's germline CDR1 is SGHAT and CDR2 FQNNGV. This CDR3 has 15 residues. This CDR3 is CASSEVLSGLYEQYF. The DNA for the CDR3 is TGTGCCAGCAGCGAAGTCCTTAGCGGACTCTACGAGCAGTACTTC. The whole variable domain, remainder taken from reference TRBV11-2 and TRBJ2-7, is EAGVAQSPRYKIIEKRQSVAFWCNPISGHATLYWYQQILGQGPKLLIQFQNNGVVDDSQLPKDRFSAERLKGVDSTLKIQPAKLEDSAVYLCASSEVLSGLYEQYFGPGTRLTVT.

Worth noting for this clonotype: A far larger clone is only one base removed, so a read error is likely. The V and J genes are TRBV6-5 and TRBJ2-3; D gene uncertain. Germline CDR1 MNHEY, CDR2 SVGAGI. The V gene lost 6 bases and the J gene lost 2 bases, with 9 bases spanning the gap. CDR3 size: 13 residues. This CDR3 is CASSFEYTDTQYF. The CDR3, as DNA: TGTGCCAGCAGCTTCGAGTACACAGATACGCAGTATTTT.

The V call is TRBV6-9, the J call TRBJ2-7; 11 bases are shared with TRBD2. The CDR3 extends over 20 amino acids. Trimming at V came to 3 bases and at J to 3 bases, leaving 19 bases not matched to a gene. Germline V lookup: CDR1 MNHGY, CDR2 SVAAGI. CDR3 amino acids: CASSYSDIGTSGYSFYEQYF. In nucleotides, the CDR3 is TGTGCCAGCAGTTACTCAGACATAGGGACTAGCGGATACTCCTTCTACGAGCAGTACTTC.

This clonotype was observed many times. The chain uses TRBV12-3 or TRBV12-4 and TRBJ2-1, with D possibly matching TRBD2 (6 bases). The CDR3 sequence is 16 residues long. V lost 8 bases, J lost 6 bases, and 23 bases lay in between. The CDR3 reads CASRRDFRTTGNEQFF. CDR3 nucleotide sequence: TGTGCCAGCCGCCGGGACTTCCGAACAACAGGCAATGAGCAGTTCTTC.

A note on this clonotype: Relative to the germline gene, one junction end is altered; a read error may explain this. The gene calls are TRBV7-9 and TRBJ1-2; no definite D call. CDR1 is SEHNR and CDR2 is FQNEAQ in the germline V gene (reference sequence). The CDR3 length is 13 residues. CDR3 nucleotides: TGCATTAAAACGGAGGGTGGAAACTATGGCTACACCTTC. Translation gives CIKTEGGNYGYTF.

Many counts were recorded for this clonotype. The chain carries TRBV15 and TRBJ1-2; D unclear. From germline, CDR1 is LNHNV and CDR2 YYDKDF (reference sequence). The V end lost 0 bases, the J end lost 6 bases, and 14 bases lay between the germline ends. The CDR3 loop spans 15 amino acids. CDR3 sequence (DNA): TGTGCCACCAGCAGAGATCGGACCGCAGTGAATGGCTACACCTTC. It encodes CATSRDRTAVNGYTF. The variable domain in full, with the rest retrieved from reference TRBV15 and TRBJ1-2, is DAMVIQNPRYQVTQFGKPVTLSCSQTLNHNVMYWYQQKSSQAPKLLFHYYDKDFNNEADTPDNFQSRRPNTSFCFLDIRSPGLGDTAMYLCATSRDRTAVNGYTFGSGTRLTVV.

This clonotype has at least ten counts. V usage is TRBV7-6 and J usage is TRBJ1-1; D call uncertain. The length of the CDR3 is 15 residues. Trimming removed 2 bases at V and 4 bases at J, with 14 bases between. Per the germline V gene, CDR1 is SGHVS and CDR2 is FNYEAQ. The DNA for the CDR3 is TGTGCCAGCAGCTTACCGGACCCCGAGGGCACTGAAGCTTTCTTT. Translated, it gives CASSLPDPEGTEAFF.

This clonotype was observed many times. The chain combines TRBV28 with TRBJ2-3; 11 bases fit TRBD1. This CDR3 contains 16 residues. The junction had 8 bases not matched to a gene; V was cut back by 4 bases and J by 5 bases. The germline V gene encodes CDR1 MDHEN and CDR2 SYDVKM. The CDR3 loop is CASSSQGQGVGDTQYF. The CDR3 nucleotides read TGTGCCAGCAGTTCCCAGGGACAGGGGGTGGGAGATACGCAGTATTTT.

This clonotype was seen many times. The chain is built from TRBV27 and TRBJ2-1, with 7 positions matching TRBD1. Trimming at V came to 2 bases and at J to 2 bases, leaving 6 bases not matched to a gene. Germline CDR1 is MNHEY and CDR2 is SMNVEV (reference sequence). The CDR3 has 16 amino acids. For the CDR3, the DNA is TGTGCCAGCAGTTTAGGGGGACAGTTAGCCTACAATGAGCAGTTCTTC. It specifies CASSLGGQLAYNEQFF.

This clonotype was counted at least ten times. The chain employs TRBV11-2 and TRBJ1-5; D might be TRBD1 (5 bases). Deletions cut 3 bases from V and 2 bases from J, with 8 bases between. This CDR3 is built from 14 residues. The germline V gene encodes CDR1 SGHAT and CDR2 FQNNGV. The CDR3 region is CASSLGTGNQPQHF. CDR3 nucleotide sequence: TGTGCCAGCAGCTTGGGGACCGGCAATCAGCCCCAGCATTTT.

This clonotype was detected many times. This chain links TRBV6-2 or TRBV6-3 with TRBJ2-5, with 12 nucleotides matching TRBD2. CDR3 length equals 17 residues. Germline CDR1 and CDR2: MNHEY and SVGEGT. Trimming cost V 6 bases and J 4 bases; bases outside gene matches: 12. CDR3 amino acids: CASRRRLAGALVETQYF. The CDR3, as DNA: TGTGCCAGCAGGAGAAGACTAGCGGGAGCGCTGGTAGAGACCCAGTACTTC.

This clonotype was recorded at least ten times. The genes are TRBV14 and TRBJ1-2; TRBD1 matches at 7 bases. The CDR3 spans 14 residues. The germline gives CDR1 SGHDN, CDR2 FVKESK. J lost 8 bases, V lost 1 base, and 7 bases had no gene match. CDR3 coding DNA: TGTGCCAGCAGCCAAGCGACAGGGCTCGGGGGCTACACCTTC. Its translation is CASSQATGLGGYTF.

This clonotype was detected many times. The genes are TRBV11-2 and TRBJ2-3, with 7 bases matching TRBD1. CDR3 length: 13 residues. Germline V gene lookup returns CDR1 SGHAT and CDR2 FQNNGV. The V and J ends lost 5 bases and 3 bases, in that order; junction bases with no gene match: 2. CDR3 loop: CASSRTGTDTQYF. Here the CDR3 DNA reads TGTGCCAGCAGCAGGACAGGTACAGATACGCAGTATTTT.

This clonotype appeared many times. CDR3 sequence reads: CASRAGTSVQETQYF. DNA for the CDR3: TGTGCCAGCAGAGCCGGGACTAGCGTACAAGAGACCCAGTACTTC. The V and J genes are TRBV12-3 or TRBV12-4 and TRBJ2-5; 10 positions match TRBD2. The CDR3 has 15 amino acids. After removal of 6 bases from V and 2 bases from J, the junction contained 6 bases not matched to a gene.

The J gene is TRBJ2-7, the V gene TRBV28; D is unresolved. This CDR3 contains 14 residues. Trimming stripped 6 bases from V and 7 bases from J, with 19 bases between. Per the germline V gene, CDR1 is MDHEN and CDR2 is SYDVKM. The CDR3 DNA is TGTGCCAGCAGCCTTGAACATCCCCGGTATGAGCAGTACTTC. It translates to CASSLEHPRYEQYF.

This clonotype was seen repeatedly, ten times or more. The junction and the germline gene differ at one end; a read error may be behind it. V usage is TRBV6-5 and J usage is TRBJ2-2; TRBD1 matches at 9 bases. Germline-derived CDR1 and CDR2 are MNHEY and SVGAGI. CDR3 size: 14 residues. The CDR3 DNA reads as TGTGCCAGCAGTGACTCGACAGGGGGCGGGGAGCTGTTTTTT. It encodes CASSDSTGGGELFF.

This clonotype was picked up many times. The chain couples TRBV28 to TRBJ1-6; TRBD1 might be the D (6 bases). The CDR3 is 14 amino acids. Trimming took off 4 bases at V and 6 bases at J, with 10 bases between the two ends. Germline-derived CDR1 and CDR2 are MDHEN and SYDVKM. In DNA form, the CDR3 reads TGTGCCAGCAGTTCCGGGACATTTAATTCACCCCTCCACTTT. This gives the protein CASSSGTFNSPLHF.

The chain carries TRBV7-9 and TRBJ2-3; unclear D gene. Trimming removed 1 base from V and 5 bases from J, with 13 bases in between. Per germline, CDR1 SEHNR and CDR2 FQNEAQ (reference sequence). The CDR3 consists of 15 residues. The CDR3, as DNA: TGTGCCAGCAGCTTAGTTGTGGGGTTTCAAGATACGCAGTATTTT. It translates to CASSLVVGFQDTQYF.

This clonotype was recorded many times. The CDR3 loop reads CASSIGLVNYGYTF. DNA of the CDR3: TGTGCCAGTAGTATAGGATTAGTTAACTATGGCTACACCTTC. The chain combines TRBV19 with TRBJ1-2; no clear D. The V gene lost 1 base and the J gene lost 1 base, with 7 bases spanning the gap. This CDR3 comprises 14 residues. Germline CDR1 and CDR2: LNHDA and SQIVND (reference sequence).

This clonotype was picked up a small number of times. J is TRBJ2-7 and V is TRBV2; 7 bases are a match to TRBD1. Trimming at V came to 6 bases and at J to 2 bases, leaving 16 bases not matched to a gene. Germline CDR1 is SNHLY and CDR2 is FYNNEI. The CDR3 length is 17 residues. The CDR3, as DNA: TGTGCCAGCAGCGTGAGCGGAGGACAGGCGTCGGCCTACGAGCAGTACTTC. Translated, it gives CASSVSGGQASAYEQYF.

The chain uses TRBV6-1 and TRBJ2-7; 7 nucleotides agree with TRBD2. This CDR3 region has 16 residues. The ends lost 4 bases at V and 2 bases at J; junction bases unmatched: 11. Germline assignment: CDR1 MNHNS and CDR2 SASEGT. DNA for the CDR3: TGTGCCAGCAGTGTAAGAACGGGACTACCCCCCTACGAGCAGTACTTC. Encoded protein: CASSVRTGLPPYEQYF.

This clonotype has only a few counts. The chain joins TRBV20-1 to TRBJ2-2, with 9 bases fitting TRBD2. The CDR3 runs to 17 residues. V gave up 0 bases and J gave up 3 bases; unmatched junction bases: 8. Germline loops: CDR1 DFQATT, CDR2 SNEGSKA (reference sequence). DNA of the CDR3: TGCAGTGCTAGAGATTCGGGCGGGAGGGTCGACACCGGGGAGCTGTTTTTT. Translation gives CSARDSGGRVDTGELFF.

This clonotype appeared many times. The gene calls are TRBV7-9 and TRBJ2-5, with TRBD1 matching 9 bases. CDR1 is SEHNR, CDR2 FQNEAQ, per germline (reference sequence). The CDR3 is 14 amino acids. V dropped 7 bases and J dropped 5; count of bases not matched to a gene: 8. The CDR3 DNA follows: TGTGCCAGCAACTCCCGGACAGGGGAGGAGACCCAGTACTTC. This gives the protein CASNSRTGEETQYF.

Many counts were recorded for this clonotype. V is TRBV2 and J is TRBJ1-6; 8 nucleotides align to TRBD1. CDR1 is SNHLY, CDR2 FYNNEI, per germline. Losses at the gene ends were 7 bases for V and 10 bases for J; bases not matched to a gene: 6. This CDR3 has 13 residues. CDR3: CASTVDRVSPLHF. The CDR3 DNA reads TGTGCCAGCACCGTGGACAGGGTATCACCCCTCCACTTT.

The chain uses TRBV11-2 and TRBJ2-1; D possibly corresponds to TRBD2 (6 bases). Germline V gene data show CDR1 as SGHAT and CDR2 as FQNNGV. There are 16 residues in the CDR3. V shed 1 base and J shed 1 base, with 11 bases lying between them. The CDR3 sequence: CASSLGGDISYNEQFF. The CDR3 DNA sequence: TGTGCCAGCAGCTTAGGGGGGGATATATCCTACAATGAGCAGTTCTTC.

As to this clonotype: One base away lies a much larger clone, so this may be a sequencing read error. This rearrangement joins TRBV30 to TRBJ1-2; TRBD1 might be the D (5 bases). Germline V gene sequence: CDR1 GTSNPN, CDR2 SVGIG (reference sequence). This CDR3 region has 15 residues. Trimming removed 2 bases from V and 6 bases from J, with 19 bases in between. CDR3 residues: CAWSLMGVWENGYTF. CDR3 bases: TGTGCCTGGAGTCTAATGGGGGTTTGGGAGAATGGCTACACCTTC.

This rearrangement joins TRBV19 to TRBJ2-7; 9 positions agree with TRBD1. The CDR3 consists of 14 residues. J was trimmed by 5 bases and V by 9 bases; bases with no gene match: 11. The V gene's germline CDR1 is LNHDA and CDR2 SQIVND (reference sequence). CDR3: CASRAQGAGHEQYF. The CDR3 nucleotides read TGTGCCAGCCGCGCACAGGGGGCTGGGCACGAGCAGTACTTC.

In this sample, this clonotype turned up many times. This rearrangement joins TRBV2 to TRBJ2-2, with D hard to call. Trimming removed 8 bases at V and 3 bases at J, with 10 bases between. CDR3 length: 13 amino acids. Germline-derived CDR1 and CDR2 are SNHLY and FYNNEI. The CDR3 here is CASRQIDTGELFF. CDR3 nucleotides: TGTGCCAGCCGACAAATTGACACCGGGGAGCTGTTTTTT.

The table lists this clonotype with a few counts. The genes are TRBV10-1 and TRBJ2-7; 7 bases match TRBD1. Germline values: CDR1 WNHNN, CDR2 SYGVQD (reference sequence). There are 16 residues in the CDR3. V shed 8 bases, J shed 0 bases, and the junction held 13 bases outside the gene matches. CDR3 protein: CASPPGTVQSSYEQYF. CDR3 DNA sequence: TGCGCCAGCCCCCCAGGGACAGTCCAGAGCTCCTACGAGCAGTACTTC.

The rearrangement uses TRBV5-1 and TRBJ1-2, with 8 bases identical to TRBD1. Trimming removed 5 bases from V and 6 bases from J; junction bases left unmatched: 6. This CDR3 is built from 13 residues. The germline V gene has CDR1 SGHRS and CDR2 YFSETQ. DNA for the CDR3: TGCGCCAGCAGGCTCGACAGGGGCGATGGCTACACCTTC. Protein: CASRLDRGDGYTF.

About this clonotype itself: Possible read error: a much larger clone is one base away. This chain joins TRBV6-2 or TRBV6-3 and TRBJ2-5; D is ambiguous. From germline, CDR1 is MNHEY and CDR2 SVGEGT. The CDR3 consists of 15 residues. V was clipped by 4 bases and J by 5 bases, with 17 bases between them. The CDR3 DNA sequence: TGTGCCAGCAGTTCCGACGGCAGGCGGATGGAGACCCAGTACTTC. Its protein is CASSSDGRRMETQYF.

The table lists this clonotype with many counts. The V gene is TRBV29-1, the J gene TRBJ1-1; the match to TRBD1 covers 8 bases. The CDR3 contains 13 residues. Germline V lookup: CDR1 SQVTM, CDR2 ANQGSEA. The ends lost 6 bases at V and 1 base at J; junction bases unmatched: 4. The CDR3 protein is CSVRTGKNTEAFF. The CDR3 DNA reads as TGCAGCGTGCGGACAGGGAAGAACACTGAAGCTTTCTTT.